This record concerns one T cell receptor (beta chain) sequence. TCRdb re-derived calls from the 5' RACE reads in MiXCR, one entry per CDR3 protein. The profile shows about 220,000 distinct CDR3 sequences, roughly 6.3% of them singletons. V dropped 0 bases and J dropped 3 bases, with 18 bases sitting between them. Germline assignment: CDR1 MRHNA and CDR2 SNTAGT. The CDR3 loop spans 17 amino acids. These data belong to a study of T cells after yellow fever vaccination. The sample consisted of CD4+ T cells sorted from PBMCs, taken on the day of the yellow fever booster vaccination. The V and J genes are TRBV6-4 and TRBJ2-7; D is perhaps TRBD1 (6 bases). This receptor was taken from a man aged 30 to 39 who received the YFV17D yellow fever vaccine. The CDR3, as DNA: TGTGCCAGCAGTGACTCAGTCGCCAGGGGCGTCTTCTACGAGCAGTACTTC. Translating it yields CASSDSVARGVFYEQYF.